These 24 T cell receptor beta chains were all obtained from the same sample, sequenced in a study of cytotoxic CD8 clonotypes in ibrutinib-treated CLL (dated by TCRdb to 2020 to 2022). Taken with the paper, the label for time point translates to: 12 months on ibrutinib. Receptor amplification or capture employed the immunoSEQ multiplex PCR assay. Held by TCRdb, this immuneACCESS table contains in-frame sequences only and omits some clones. Under half of the omission traces to an unresolved V gene where checked; the cause of the rest is unknown. This sample is represented by some 130,000 clones; more than 85% of them were singletons. The ten largest clones add up to roughly a tenth of the sample. Material: PBMCs, obtained after 12 months of ibrutinib treatment. The receptors originated from a human donor with chronic lymphocytic leukemia.

Here the CDR3 reads CASSRSSKGGETQYF. The CDR3 region has the DNA TGTGCCAGCAGTAGGAGCAGTAAAGGGGGAGAGACCCAGTACTTC. This sequence joins TRBV28 and TRBJ2-5; D perhaps matches TRBD1 (6 bases). The CDR3 covers 15 residues. CDR1 and CDR2 from the germline V gene are MDHEN and SYDVKM. Trimming pared 5 bases from V and 4 bases from J, leaving 17 bases between.

The V and J genes are TRBV7-9 and TRBJ2-1; D gene unclear. CDR1 is SEHNR and CDR2 is FQNEAQ in the germline V gene (reference sequence). This CDR3 spans 13 amino acids. Between the trimmed V and J ends, which lost 5 bases and 14 bases, there was a span of 19 bases. The CDR3 sequence: CASSLTTETEKFF. The CDR3 coding sequence is TGTGCCAGCAGCCTTACCACCGAAACTGAAAAGTTCTTC.

This clone was recorded once. J is TRBJ2-7 and V is TRBV6-5; 7 bases map to TRBD1. CDR3 length equals 15 residues. V shed 5 bases and J 3 bases; nucleotides not matched to a gene: 10. The germline V gene encodes CDR1 MNHEY and CDR2 SVGAGI. The chain's CDR3 is CASSNRDSLLYEQYF. CDR3 nucleotide sequence: TGTGCCAGCAGTAACCGGGACAGTCTCCTCTACGAGCAGTACTTC.

The chain couples TRBV7-2 to TRBJ2-7; 8 bases are shared with TRBD2. J gave up 0 bases and V 4 bases, and 14 bases lay outside the gene matches. This CDR3 region has 18 residues. Germline loops: CDR1 SGHTA, CDR2 FQGNSA. The CDR3 sequence is CASSSRGPTSGNSYEQYF. DNA for the CDR3: TGTGCCAGCAGCTCAAGAGGGCCTACTAGCGGAAACTCCTACGAGCAGTACTTC. The full variable domain, its missing parts supplied by reference TRBV7-2 and TRBJ2-7, is GAGVSQSPSNKVTEKGKDVELRCDPISGHTALYWYRQSLGQGLEFLIYFQGNSAPDKSGLPSDRFSAERTGGSVSTLTIQRTQQEDSAVYLCASSSRGPTSGNSYEQYFGPGTRLTVT.

This sequence joins TRBV19 and TRBJ2-7, with D perhaps TRBD1 (6 bases). This CDR3 region has 15 residues. Trimming pared 1 base from V and 6 bases from J, leaving 16 bases between. Germline CDR1 and CDR2: LNHDA and SQIVND (reference sequence). The CDR3, as DNA: TGTGCCAGTAGTATAGGGGGACGGGACACTTCCGAGCAGTACTTC. Translating it yields CASSIGGRDTSEQYF.

The chain links TRBV5-1 to TRBJ2-1; tentative D call: TRBD2 (5 bases). The CDR3 runs to 16 residues. Trimming removed 4 bases at V and 2 bases at J, with 16 bases between. The germline gives CDR1 SGHRS, CDR2 YFSETQ. The CDR3 DNA reads as TGCGCCAGCAGCCTACCTTTAGCGAACCCCTACAATGAGCAGTTCTTC. Translation gives CASSLPLANPYNEQFF.

CDR3 loop: CIRDTTYEQYF. In nucleotides, the CDR3 is TGCATCCGGGACACGACTTACGAGCAGTACTTC. V is TRBV29-1 and J is TRBJ2-7, with D tentatively TRBD1 (6 bases). Germline assignment: CDR1 SQVTM and CDR2 ANQGSEA. This CDR3 has 11 residues.

The chain is built from TRBV28 and TRBJ1-2; TRBD1 matches at 9 bases. This CDR3 region has 13 residues. J was trimmed by 4 bases and V by 9 bases; bases with no gene match: 6. Germline lookup yields CDR1 MDHEN and CDR2 SYDVKM. CDR3 in DNA: TGTGCCAGTTTGGGACAGGGACCCTATGGCTACACCTTC. As protein: CASLGQGPYGYTF.

The V gene is TRBV5-1, the J gene TRBJ2-1; TRBD2 aligns across 10 bases. This CDR3 is built from 14 residues. V shed 7 bases, J shed 7 bases, and the junction held 8 bases outside the gene matches. Per germline, CDR1 SGHRS and CDR2 YFSETQ. Here the CDR3 reads CASESGRARNEQFF. In nucleotides, the CDR3 is TGCGCCAGCGAAAGCGGGAGGGCCAGGAATGAGCAGTTCTTC. Complete variable domain (other parts from reference TRBV5-1 and TRBJ2-1): KAGVTQTPRYLIKTRGQQVTLSCSPISGHRSVSWYQQTPGQGLQFLFEYFSETQRNKGNFPGRFSGRQFSNSRSEMNVSTLELGDSALYLCASESGRARNEQFFGPGTRLTVL.

The rearrangement joins TRBV30 to TRBJ2-7; 7 nucleotides align to TRBD2. Germline CDR1 reads GTSNPN; CDR2 reads SVGIG (reference sequence). The trim removed 2 bases at V and 7 bases at J, leaving 17 bases unmatched. The length of the CDR3 is 16 residues. The CDR3 loop is CAWSLGASGTLMEQYF. The CDR3 DNA follows: TGTGCCTGGAGTTTAGGGGCCAGCGGGACCCTAATGGAGCAGTACTTC.

This chain connects TRBV6-5 to TRBJ2-7, with 8 bases fitting TRBD1. The CDR3 is 14 amino acids. The V and J ends lost 6 bases and 5 bases, in that order; junction bases with no gene match: 9. Germline V gene data show CDR1 as MNHEY and CDR2 as SVGAGI. The DNA for the CDR3 is TGTGCCAGCAGCACTCGGACAGGGAGGCACGAGCAGTACTTC. Protein sequence: CASSTRTGRHEQYF.

The rearrangement links TRBV11-3 to TRBJ2-3, with unresolved D. V was trimmed by 0 bases and J by 5 bases, leaving 6 bases between them. Germline CDR1 reads SGHNT; CDR2 reads YENEEA. The CDR3 loop spans 13 amino acids. This chain's CDR3 is CASSLDGGDTQYF. The CDR3 DNA reads as TGTGCCAGCAGCTTAGACGGCGGAGATACGCAGTATTTT.

This rearrangement joins TRBV7-8 to TRBJ2-7; no clear D. The CDR3 spans 15 residues. CDR1 and CDR2 (germline): SGHVS, FQNEAQ. With 7 bases removed from V and 7 bases from J, the gap between germline ends came to 23 bases. DNA for the CDR3: TGTGCCAGCACCGTGGGCGGTGATTTGGTTCGGGAGCAGTACTTC. Its protein product is CASTVGGDLVREQYF.

V is TRBV10-3 and J is TRBJ2-3; TRBD2 aligns across 10 bases. Germline-derived CDR1 and CDR2 are ENHRY and SYGVKD. V trimming: 5 bases; J trimming: 6 bases; junction bases outside the gene matches: 8. The CDR3 has 15 amino acids. CDR3 DNA: TGTGCCATCAGTTCTAGCGGGAGCTCCGTGGATACGCAGTATTTT. This gives the protein CAISSSGSSVDTQYF.

The chain combines TRBV28 with TRBJ2-7, with 8 bases matching TRBD1. There are 13 residues in the CDR3. V gave up 8 bases and J gave up 3 bases; unmatched junction bases: 6. Germline CDR1 and CDR2: MDHEN and SYDVKM. DNA for the CDR3: TGTGCCAGCGCCCTGGACAGGGACTACGAGCAGTACTTC. Protein: CASALDRDYEQYF.

V is TRBV27 and J is TRBJ2-1; TRBD2 agrees at 11 bases. The germline V gene has CDR1 MNHEY and CDR2 SMNVEV (reference sequence). This CDR3 is 16 amino acids long. V shed 9 bases, J shed 4 bases, and the junction held 11 bases outside the gene matches. The CDR3 sequence: CASMDSGRAVYNEQFF. DNA for the CDR3: TGTGCCAGTATGGATAGCGGGAGGGCCGTGTACAATGAGCAGTTCTTC.

J is TRBJ2-1 and V is TRBV14, with TRBD2 as a possible D gene (5 bases). V was trimmed by 4 bases and J by 3 bases, leaving 10 bases between them. The CDR3 consists of 14 residues. Germline CDR1 reads SGHDN; CDR2 reads FVKESK. CDR3 sequence reads: CASSPKRDYNEQFF. The CDR3 DNA sequence: TGTGCCAGCAGCCCAAAACGGGACTACAATGAGCAGTTCTTC.

The V gene is TRBV10-3, the J gene TRBJ1-2, with D maybe TRBD1 (6 bases). Germline CDR1 reads ENHRY; CDR2 reads SYGVKD. V shed 7 bases and J shed 8 bases, with 8 bases lying between them. This CDR3 comprises 10 residues. The DNA for the CDR3 is TGTGCCATCAAGGGGGAGGGCTACACCTTC. Translating gives CAIKGEGYTF.

The CDR3 DNA follows: TGCAGCGTTGTCCAACACGAGCAGTACTTC. As protein: CSVVQHEQYF. The chain carries TRBV29-1 and TRBJ2-7; D not certain. V shed 4 bases and J shed 5 bases, with 6 bases lying between them. The CDR3 is 10 amino acids. Germline CDR1 and CDR2: SQVTM and ANQGSEA.

This chain connects TRBV7-9 to TRBJ2-1; 14 nucleotides align to TRBD2. The germline gives CDR1 SEHNR, CDR2 FQNEAQ (reference sequence). This CDR3 spans 16 amino acids. V trimming: 10 bases; J trimming: 0 bases; junction bases outside the gene matches: 5. The CDR3 sequence: CAIGLAGGYSYNEQFF. For the CDR3, the DNA is TGTGCCATCGGACTAGCGGGAGGTTACTCCTACAATGAGCAGTTCTTC.

The rearrangement uses TRBV5-8 and TRBJ2-2, with 7 bases lining up with TRBD2. V was clipped by 6 bases and J by 3 bases; unmatched bases: 5. This CDR3 contains 14 residues. Germline V gene data show CDR1 as SGHTS and CDR2 as YDEGEE. The CDR3 sequence is CASTGREYTGELFF. CDR3 bases: TGTGCCAGCACTGGGAGGGAGTACACCGGGGAGCTGTTTTTT.

The rearrangement joins TRBV14 to TRBJ2-7; no clear D. Germline V gene data show CDR1 as SGHDN and CDR2 as FVKESK. V was cut by 0 bases and J by 4 bases, with 13 bases left in between. The CDR3 is made up of 15 amino acids. CDR3 amino acids: CASSQEWPYRYEQYF. As DNA, the CDR3 is TGTGCCAGCAGCCAAGAGTGGCCATACCGTTACGAGCAGTACTTC.

This clone was seen only once. The chain couples TRBV6-5 to TRBJ1-2; D call uncertain. V was pared by 1 base and J by 4 bases, with 13 bases between. Germline CDR1 is MNHEY and CDR2 is SVGAGI. This CDR3 region has 15 residues. The chain's CDR3 is CASSYFADGGYGYTF. CDR3 nucleotides: TGTGCCAGCAGTTACTTCGCGGACGGAGGCTATGGCTACACCTTC.

The chain recombines TRBV5-6 with TRBJ2-7, with D uncertain. The CDR3 runs 13 residues. Germline assignment: CDR1 SGHDT and CDR2 YYEEEE. V dropped 4 bases and J dropped 2 bases, with 10 bases sitting between them. The DNA of the CDR3 is TGTGCCAGCAGCCCAGTCTCGACCTACGAGCAGTACTTC. This encodes CASSPVSTYEQYF.